The source of this T cell receptor (beta chain) is a study of cytomegalovirus exposure and HLA in healthy donors. Findings and caveats of the study: Three CMV-associated chains were confirmed in vitro to be specific for CMV antigens.

A multiplex PCR was run with 60 Vbeta primers and 13 Jbeta primers. Here immunoSEQ multiplex PCR was the method, and the copy in TCRdb shows in-frame clones only, minus some. Counted here are about 180,000 clones, just over 75% occurring once; the ten biggest clones make up about 1.5%. With respect to this clone: Its antigen is not identified.

This CDR3 contains 15 residues. The germline V gene encodes CDR1 LNHDA and CDR2 SQIVND (reference sequence). With V trimmed by 5 bases and J by 8 bases, 8 bases remained unmatched. Sequenced input: PBMCs. The source of this sequence is a man aged 18-30 years in good health and CMV-seronegative. V is TRBV19 and J is TRBJ2-1; 11 bases fit TRBD2. CDR3 amino acids: CASSPGLAGFDEQFF. The CDR3 bases are TGTGCCAGTAGTCCAGGACTAGCGGGTTTCGATGAGCAGTTCTTC. The entire variable domain, with the rest obtained from reference TRBV19 and TRBJ2-1, is as follows: DGGITQSPKYLFRKEGQNVTLSCEQNLNHDAMYWYRQDPGQGLRLIYYSQIVNDFQKGDIAEGYSVSREKKESFPLTVTSAQKNPTAFYLCASSPGLAGFDEQFFGPGTRLTVL.